A single sample gave rise to the 8 T cell receptor beta chains below, sequenced in a study of cytomegalovirus exposure and HLA in healthy donors. PCR amplification relied on 60 Vbeta primers (plus 13 Jbeta primers). The method was immunoSEQ multiplex PCR; TCRdb's version includes in-frame clones alone and lacks a portion of them. The listing records tens of thousands of clones. The sample taken for sequencing was PBMCs. Receptor source: a man younger than 35 in good health and CMV-seropositive.

The J gene is TRBJ1-1, the V gene TRBV6-6; TRBD1 aligns across 7 bases. Looked up from germline, CDR1 is MNHNY and CDR2 is SVGAGI (reference sequence). Germline trimming cut 6 bases from V and 8 bases from J; bases unmatched to any gene: 6. This CDR3 comprises 12 residues. This CDR3 is CASSRQGTEAFF. Here the CDR3 DNA reads TGTGCCAGCAGCCGACAGGGAACCGAAGCTTTCTTT.

This sequence joins TRBV6-5 and TRBJ1-4; possibly TRBD1 for D (5 bases). The V end lost 2 bases, the J end lost 8 bases, and 9 bases lay between the germline ends. Germline values: CDR1 MNHEY, CDR2 SVGAGI. The CDR3 totals 13 residues. CDR3 nucleotide sequence: TGTGCCAGCAGTTACGGACACGCCGAAAAACTGTTTTTT. Translated: CASSYGHAEKLFF.

V and J are TRBV25-1 and TRBJ2-1; 9 positions agree with TRBD2. The CDR3 extends over 15 amino acids. The J segment lost 0 bases and the V segment lost 6 bases, leaving 3 bases of the junction unmatched. CDR1 is MGHDK, CDR2 SYGVNS, per germline. The CDR3 bases are TGTGCCAGCAGCATTAGCGGGAGCTCCTACAATGAGCAGTTCTTC. Residues: CASSISGSSYNEQFF.

The J gene is TRBJ1-6, the V gene TRBV6-6; D is possibly TRBD1 (6 bases). The V and J ends lost 2 bases and 7 bases respectively, with 9 bases between them. The CDR3 covers 14 residues. Per germline, CDR1 MNHNY and CDR2 SVGAGI (reference sequence). CDR3 region: CASSYTGQNSPLHF. The CDR3 nucleotides are TGTGCCAGCAGTTACACGGGACAAAATTCACCCCTCCACTTT.

The chain uses TRBV5-1 and TRBJ1-4, with a tentative D call TRBD1 (5 bases). CDR3 length: 14 residues. CDR1 SGHRS and CDR2 YFSETQ come from the germline V gene. V lost 4 bases, J lost 6 bases, and 13 bases lay in between. CDR3: CASSSGGSDEKLFF. CDR3 DNA: TGCGCCAGCAGCAGCGGGGGGTCGGATGAAAAACTGTTTTTT. The full variable domain, in which reference TRBV5-1 and TRBJ1-4 provide the parts outside the CDR3, is KAGVTQTPRYLIKTRGQQVTLSCSPISGHRSVSWYQQTPGQGLQFLFEYFSETQRNKGNFPGRFSGRQFSNSRSEMNVSTLELGDSALYLCASSSGGSDEKLFFGSGTQLSVL.

CDR3 nucleotides: TGTGCCAGCAGCCTCGGGACTGGGTCCTACAATGAGCAGTTCTTC. Amino acids: CASSLGTGSYNEQFF. The rearrangement uses TRBV9 and TRBJ2-1, with D perhaps TRBD2 (6 bases). V lost 4 bases to trimming and J lost 1 base, with 12 bases between them. The CDR3 is made up of 15 amino acids. The germline CDR1 and CDR2 sequences are SGDLS and YYNGEE.

The V gene is TRBV30, the J gene TRBJ2-7, with a weak D call TRBD2 (5 bases). Germline loops: CDR1 GTSNPN, CDR2 SVGIG (reference sequence). The ends were cut back, 2 bases at V and 5 bases at J, with 10 bases in the middle. The CDR3 totals 12 residues. As DNA, the CDR3 is TGTGCCTGGAGTAGGTCGCGGGACGAGCAGTACTTC. Protein: CAWSRSRDEQYF.

The V gene is TRBV13, the J gene TRBJ2-5; 8 bases map to TRBD1. CDR1 is PRHDT, CDR2 FYEKMQ, per germline (reference sequence). V lost 0 bases to trimming and J lost 4 bases; unmatched junction nucleotides: 7. CDR3 size: 16 residues. CDR3 amino acids: CASSLGLTGDGETQYF. CDR3 in DNA: TGTGCCAGCAGCTTAGGCCTGACAGGGGATGGAGAGACCCAGTACTTC.